The 21 T cell receptor beta chains below all came from one sample that was sequenced in a study of blood T cell repertoires in COVID-19. Clones were read by immunoSEQ multiplex PCR, and TCRdb kept only the in-frame ones, dropping some. This table has some 350,000 clones, approximately 88% appearing once. The sample was peripheral blood. These receptors originate from a woman aged 25 to 39 with COVID-19, enrolled during active disease.

The chain links TRBV5-8 to TRBJ2-3; D remains unclear. This CDR3 has 12 amino acids. Trimming took 4 bases from V and 6 from J, leaving 9 bases between them. Looked up from germline, CDR1 is SGHTS and CDR2 is YDEGEE. Written as DNA, the CDR3 is TGTGCCAGCAGCGGAGATTTTGATACGCAGTATTTT. Protein sequence: CASSGDFDTQYF.

The CDR3 sequence is CASSSMMDRPYGYTF. Written as DNA, the CDR3 is TGTGCCAGCAGCTCTATGATGGACAGACCTTATGGCTACACCTTC. This sequence joins TRBV7-9 and TRBJ1-2; weak D call: TRBD1 (6 bases). This CDR3 is built from 15 residues. V lost 4 bases to trimming and J lost 5 bases, with 17 bases between them. The germline CDR1 and CDR2 sequences are SEHNR and FQNEAQ (reference sequence).

CDR3 DNA sequence: TGTGCCAGCAGTAGAACGGGCGGGGAGCATGGCTACACCTTC. Its translation is CASSRTGGEHGYTF. The chain has TRBV6-2 or TRBV6-3 and TRBJ1-2; D ambiguous. There are 14 residues in the CDR3. V gave up 5 bases and J gave up 6 bases, with 16 bases separating them. The germline V gene has CDR1 MNHEY and CDR2 SVGEGT.

The chain is built from TRBV5-1 and TRBJ1-1; weak D call: TRBD1 (6 bases). The CDR3 consists of 15 residues. Trimming removed 6 bases from V and 0 bases from J, with 15 bases in between. Germline V CDR1 and CDR2: SGHRS, YFSETQ. The DNA of the CDR3 is TGCGCCAGCACCCAAGGGGGGGGATTGAACACTGAAGCTTTCTTT. It encodes CASTQGGGLNTEAFF.

The V and J genes are TRBV19 and TRBJ2-7; TRBD2 might be the D (6 bases). Per the germline V gene, CDR1 is LNHDA and CDR2 is SQIVND (reference sequence). With 3 bases removed from V and 6 bases from J, the gap between germline ends came to 24 bases. The CDR3 is 17 residues long. The CDR3, as DNA: TGTGCCAGTAGTATGGCCGGAGGGCTCTCCGGGAGTTCCGAGCAGTACGTC. This sequence encodes CASSMAGGLSGSSEQYV.

This clone has a single count. This chain uses TRBV11-3 with TRBJ2-5; D call uncertain. V dropped 3 bases and J dropped 5 bases, with 7 bases sitting between them. The CDR3 runs to 12 residues. Germline CDR1 reads SGHNT; CDR2 reads YENEEA. CDR3 bases: TGTGCCAGCAGCTTGTCCGGGGAGACCCAGTACTTC. As protein: CASSLSGETQYF.

This clone was counted once. The chain couples TRBV4-3 to TRBJ2-7, with 8 bases matching TRBD1. V lost 4 bases, J lost 5 bases, and 13 bases stayed unmatched. Germline V gene data show CDR1 as LGHNA and CDR2 as YSLEER. The CDR3 extends over 16 amino acids. CDR3 sequence: CASSRRREMTGDEQYF. The CDR3, as DNA: TGCGCCAGCAGCCGAAGACGAGAGATGACAGGGGACGAGCAGTACTTC.

The rearrangement uses TRBV19 and TRBJ1-2; D perhaps matches TRBD1 (6 bases). Trimming shortened V by 3 bases and J by 3 bases, and 14 bases separated the two germline ends. The CDR3 is 15 residues long. CDR1 is LNHDA, CDR2 SQIVND, per germline (reference sequence). The CDR3 is CASSISSGEHYGYTF. The CDR3, as DNA: TGTGCCAGTAGTATCTCCTCAGGGGAGCACTATGGCTACACCTTC.

This rearrangement joins TRBV24-1 to TRBJ1-5; 7 nucleotides line up with TRBD1. Germline CDR1 reads KGHDR; CDR2 reads SFDVKD. The V gene end was trimmed by 5 bases and the J gene end by 0 bases; junction bases not matched to a gene: 12. CDR3 length: 18 residues. CDR3: CATSGPKGAEISNQPQHF. The CDR3 bases are TGTGCCACCAGTGGTCCCAAGGGGGCAGAAATTAGCAATCAGCCCCAGCATTTT.

This chain uses TRBV28 with TRBJ1-2; D is perhaps TRBD1 (5 bases). The CDR3 loop spans 13 amino acids. Between the trimmed V and J ends, which lost 7 bases and 3 bases, there was a span of 12 bases. CDR1 and CDR2 (germline): MDHEN, SYDVKM. DNA for the CDR3: TGTGCCAGCACGGCAGGGCAGGACTATGGCTACACCTTC. This translates into CASTAGQDYGYTF.

V usage is TRBV6-5 and J usage is TRBJ2-1, with TRBD2 identical over 7 bases. The CDR3 is 15 residues long. V was clipped by 4 bases and J by 1 base; unmatched bases: 4. The germline V gene has CDR1 MNHEY and CDR2 SVGAGI. This chain's CDR3 is CASSSPGGSYNEQFF. The DNA of the CDR3 is TGTGCCAGCAGTTCTCCGGGGGGTTCCTACAATGAGCAGTTCTTC.

V is TRBV11-2 and J is TRBJ2-5; 7 bases agree with TRBD1. This CDR3 region has 14 residues. CDR1 SGHAT and CDR2 FQNNGV come from the germline V gene. V was pared by 0 bases and J by 5 bases, with 3 bases of the junction left unmatched. Here the CDR3 reads CASSLDRTGETQYF. The CDR3 DNA follows: TGTGCCAGCAGCTTAGACCGGACAGGCGAGACCCAGTACTTC.

The chain uses TRBV5-5 and TRBJ1-1; D may be TRBD1 (6 bases). Germline V gene data show CDR1 as SGHKS and CDR2 as YYEKEE (reference sequence). CDR3 length: 14 amino acids. Between the trimmed V and J ends, which lost 2 bases and 1 base, there was a span of 9 bases. The CDR3 region is CASSLIQGNTEAFF. The DNA for the CDR3 is TGTGCCAGCAGCTTAATACAGGGGAACACTGAAGCTTTCTTT.

In this sample, this clone turned up once. The V call is TRBV19, the J call TRBJ2-7; 13 nucleotides align to TRBD2. The J segment lost 4 bases and the V segment lost 4 bases, leaving 7 bases of the junction unmatched. This CDR3 comprises 16 residues. Per the germline V gene, CDR1 is LNHDA and CDR2 is SQIVND (reference sequence). CDR3 protein: CASSTSGTSGAYEQYF. CDR3 nucleotide sequence: TGTGCCAGTAGTACGTCCGGGACTAGCGGGGCGTACGAGCAGTACTTC.

The chain has TRBV27 and TRBJ1-2, with 7 nucleotides matching TRBD1. The germline CDR1 and CDR2 sequences are MNHEY and SMNVEV (reference sequence). Trimming took 5 bases from V and 6 from J; bases not matched to a gene: 9. This CDR3 spans 14 amino acids. In DNA form, the CDR3 reads TGTGCCAGCAGTCCCCACAGGGGCCTTAATGGCTACACCTTC. Protein: CASSPHRGLNGYTF.

This chain links TRBV12-3 or TRBV12-4 with TRBJ1-1; D unclear. The length of the CDR3 is 12 residues. Deletions cut 3 bases from V and 4 bases from J, with 6 bases between. CDR3 nucleotide sequence: TGTGCCAGCAGTTTCTGGGCCACTGAAGCTTTCTTT. Residues: CASSFWATEAFF.

For this clone: The DNA is omitted, as the CDR3 cannot be located on it reliably, and the CDR3 follows TCRdb's listing. The V and J genes are TRBV6-2 or TRBV6-3 and TRBJ2-1; the table's D call TRBD2 went unverified against the DNA. A total of 14 residues make up the CDR3, ends included. Germline lookup yields CDR1 MNHEY and CDR2 SVGEGT. The CDR3 here is CASSSSTSGRWQFF.

The rearrangement uses TRBV6-1 and TRBJ2-5, with 9 bases identical to TRBD2. The ends lost 2 bases at V and 3 bases at J; junction bases unmatched: 4. Looked up from germline, CDR1 is MNHNS and CDR2 is SASEGT. The CDR3 contains 15 residues. The CDR3 DNA is TGTGCCAGCAGTGAATTGGGCGGGGGGGAAGAGACCCAGTACTTC. Protein: CASSELGGGEETQYF.

The chain recombines TRBV7-9 with TRBJ1-4, with unresolved D. CDR3 length: 16 amino acids. V lost 1 base and J lost 7, with 16 bases in between. The V gene's germline CDR1 is SEHNR and CDR2 FQNEAQ (reference sequence). The CDR3 here is CASSLGGGSRGEKLFF. The CDR3 bases are TGTGCCAGCAGCTTAGGGGGAGGGTCGAGAGGTGAAAAACTGTTTTTT.

The V and J genes are TRBV28 and TRBJ1-2, with D maybe TRBD1 (6 bases). V was trimmed by 1 base and J by 4 bases, leaving 10 bases between them. Looked up from germline, CDR1 is MDHEN and CDR2 is SYDVKM. The CDR3 is 14 amino acids. The CDR3 nucleotides are TGTGCCAGCAGTTTATACCAGGGGTTCTATGGCTACACCTTC. Encoded protein: CASSLYQGFYGYTF.

V is TRBV7-9 and J is TRBJ2-7; 9 nucleotides agree with TRBD2. The CDR3 is 16 amino acids. Trimming removed 5 bases from V and 1 base from J; junction bases left unmatched: 9. The germline CDR1 and CDR2 sequences are SEHNR and FQNEAQ (reference sequence). Written as DNA, the CDR3 is TGTGCCAGCAGCACCGCTAGCGGGGAGAATTCCTACGAGCAGTACGTC. It yields the protein CASSTASGENSYEQYV.